The next 8 T cell receptor beta chains were all read from a single sample in a study of T cells in Graves' hyperthyroidism and ophthalmopathy. The CDR3 regions of TCR beta were amplified from RNA transcripts. Using the HTBI primer set, a first-round RT-PCR was run on the TCR CDR3. TCRdb passed the multiplex PCR reads through MiXCR, listing each CDR3 protein once. The sample holds hundreds of thousands of distinct CDR3 sequences, roughly 46% seen once. Sequenced input: peripheral blood or thyroid tissue (not recorded which). These receptor sequences come from an adult man with Graves' disease, either hyperthyroidism or ophthalmopathy (not recorded which).

The CDR3 loop reads CASSGQGTGSEKLFF. The CDR3 DNA sequence: TGCGCCAGCAGCGGACAGGGGACGGGAAGCGAAAAACTGTTTTTT. This chain links TRBV5-1 with TRBJ1-4, with 9 bases lining up with TRBD1. V lost 4 bases to trimming and J lost 8 bases; unmatched junction nucleotides: 9. CDR1 and CDR2 (germline): SGHRS, YFSETQ. The CDR3 spans 15 residues.

The chain combines TRBV9 with TRBJ1-2; 7 nucleotides match TRBD1. Germline V gene sequence: CDR1 SGDLS, CDR2 YYNGEE. V shed 9 bases, J shed 1 base, and the junction held 3 bases outside the gene matches. The CDR3 covers 12 residues. The CDR3 region is CATGGNNYGYTF. The DNA for the CDR3 is TGTGCCACAGGGGGGAATAACTATGGCTACACCTTC.

The gene calls are TRBV6-6 and TRBJ1-2; 8 nucleotides agree with TRBD1. The ends lost 0 bases at V and 4 bases at J; junction bases unmatched: 13. This CDR3 has 18 amino acids. Per the germline V gene, CDR1 is MNHNY and CDR2 is SVGAGI (reference sequence). In DNA, the CDR3 is TGTGCCAGCAGTTACTCGAGGGGAGGGACAGGAGAAGTCTATGGCTACACCTTC. It is translated as CASSYSRGGTGEVYGYTF.

V and J are TRBV6-5 and TRBJ1-5; 11 bases are shared with TRBD1. Trimming at V came to 2 bases and at J to 4 bases, leaving 4 bases not matched to a gene. Germline V gives CDR1 MNHEY, CDR2 SVGAGI. The CDR3 has 16 residues. The CDR3 reads CASSYPGTGGNQPQHF. For the CDR3, the DNA is TGTGCCAGCAGTTACCCTGGGACAGGGGGTAATCAGCCCCAGCATTTT.

The table lists this clonotype with a count of one. The genes are TRBV7-9 and TRBJ1-6; a weak D match, TRBD1 (5 bases). The germline CDR1 and CDR2 sequences are SEHNR and FQNEAQ (reference sequence). The CDR3 has 16 residues. V was cut by 5 bases and J by 9 bases, with 20 bases left in between. The CDR3 nucleotides read TGTGCCAGCAGCGATTGGAGCAGGGAAAAAACTTCACCCCTCCACTTT. Translation gives CASSDWSREKTSPLHF.

This clonotype was counted between two and nine times. V is TRBV29-1 and J is TRBJ1-1; possibly TRBD1 for D (6 bases). In germline, CDR1 is SQVTM, CDR2 ANQGSEA. The CDR3 totals 14 residues. V lost 6 bases and J 4 bases, leaving 18 bases between the germline ends. DNA of the CDR3: TGCAGCGTCGGGGAAACAGGGTCGGGCACTGAAGCTTTCTTT. Translation gives CSVGETGSGTEAFF.

The table lists this clonotype with a few counts. The V and J genes are TRBV20-1 and TRBJ2-5, with a weak D call TRBD1 (5 bases). This CDR3 region has 13 residues. Germline CDR1 DFQATT, CDR2 SNEGSKA (reference sequence). V was pared by 5 bases and J by 5 bases, with 15 bases between. The CDR3 region has the DNA TGCAGTGCTGCCCGGGCCCCAGGGGAGACCCAGTACTTC. This gives the protein CSAARAPGETQYF.

The rearrangement links TRBV2 to TRBJ1-4; D might be TRBD1 (6 bases). This CDR3 has 15 residues. Germline assignment: CDR1 SNHLY and CDR2 FYNNEI. The V end lost 3 bases, the J end lost 4 bases, and 12 bases lay between the germline ends. The DNA for the CDR3 is TGTGCCAGCAGTGAGATGACAGGAGATAATGAAAAACTGTTTTTT. Translation gives CASSEMTGDNEKLFF.